This T cell receptor beta chain was observed in a study of blood T cell repertoires in COVID-19. The overall study: Italy, Spain and the United States were the sources of the convalescent and acute COVID-19 samples. The analysed material was cDNA or gDNA that came from T cells, B-cell-depleted T cells, or PBMCs.

Looked up from germline, CDR1 is SGHAT and CDR2 is FQNNGV. Trimming shortened V by 5 bases and J by 5 bases, and 18 bases separated the two germline ends. The CDR3 is made up of 15 amino acids. The data were produced by immunoSEQ multiplex PCR, yet TCRdb's version contains in-frame clones alone and is incomplete. The table lists approximately 150,000 clones, about 86% of them singletons. The TCR was taken from a man aged 70 or older with acute or convalescent COVID-19. Sequencing was carried out using peripheral blood. The chain combines TRBV11-2 with TRBJ2-5; no clear D. The DNA of the CDR3 is TGTGCCAGCAGCATCCAAGGTGGATTCGGGGAGACCCAGTACTTC. Residues: CASSIQGGFGETQYF.